One sample yielded the 27 T cell receptor beta chains listed below, sequenced in a study of T cells in Graves' hyperthyroidism and ophthalmopathy. From RNA transcripts, TCR beta CDR3 regions were amplified. The primer set for the first-round RT-PCR of the TCR CDR3 was HTBI. MiXCR, run by TCRdb on the multiplex PCR reads, gives a single entry per CDR3 protein. The table records a few hundred thousand distinct CDR3 sequences, under 60% of them present only once. The sequencing input was peripheral blood or thyroid tissue (not recorded which). The receptor source for this set is a woman in her late teens or twenties with Graves' hyperthyroidism.

The sample holds many counts of this clonotype. The chain carries TRBV5-6 and TRBJ1-6, with unresolved D. CDR1 and CDR2 from the germline V gene are SGHDT and YYEEEE. The CDR3 runs to 15 residues. Trimming cost V 0 bases and J 7 bases, with 11 bases left between them. The CDR3 DNA sequence: TGTGCCAGCAGCTTGGTATGGAGCCTGAATTCACCCCTCCACTTT. Amino acid sequence: CASSLVWSLNSPLHF.

This clonotype was detected only once. This sequence joins TRBV20-1 and TRBJ1-1; D unresolved. The germline gives CDR1 DFQATT, CDR2 SNEGSKA (reference sequence). Trimming removed 6 bases at V and 7 bases at J, with 15 bases between. This CDR3 contains 12 residues. The CDR3 sequence is CSASERAFEAFF. Written as DNA, the CDR3 is TGCAGTGCCTCTGAGCGGGCTTTTGAAGCTTTCTTT.

This rearrangement joins TRBV7-6 to TRBJ2-2, with 7 bases fitting TRBD1. The CDR3 has 15 amino acids. Germline CDR1 and CDR2: SGHVS and FNYEAQ. With 5 bases clipped from V and 3 bases from J, the junction kept 6 bases outside the gene matches. This CDR3 reads CASSEVGTDTGELFF. The CDR3 coding sequence is TGTGCCAGCAGCGAAGTGGGGACAGACACCGGGGAGCTGTTTTTT.

J is TRBJ2-7 and V is TRBV19; no clear D gene. Germline CDR1 and CDR2: LNHDA and SQIVND (reference sequence). V was trimmed by 1 base and J by 7 bases, leaving 5 bases between them. The CDR3 contains 11 residues. This CDR3 reads CASSIVGEQYF. DNA of the CDR3: TGTGCCAGTAGTATAGTTGGTGAGCAGTACTTC.

The rearrangement joins TRBV12-3 or TRBV12-4 to TRBJ2-2; 9 nucleotides match TRBD2. This CDR3 is built from 15 residues. Losses at the gene ends were 6 bases for V and 6 bases for J; bases not matched to a gene: 8. The CDR3 region has the DNA TGTGCCAGCAGAACAGGTAGCGGGAGAGCCGGGGAGCTGTTTTTT. Its protein product is CASRTGSGRAGELFF.

V and J are TRBV19 and TRBJ2-5, with D perhaps matching TRBD2 (6 bases). V was pared by 3 bases and J by 5 bases, with 10 bases between. This CDR3 is built from 13 residues. Germline CDR1 LNHDA, CDR2 SQIVND (reference sequence). This CDR3 is CASSIYGRETQYF. The CDR3 coding sequence is TGTGCCAGTAGTATTTATGGGAGGGAGACCCAGTACTTC.

The rearrangement joins TRBV2 to TRBJ1-2; 8 nucleotides match TRBD1. CDR3 length equals 14 residues. Germline V lookup: CDR1 SNHLY, CDR2 FYNNEI. CDR3 amino acids: CAPDRVSANYGYTF. The CDR3 DNA sequence: TGTGCACCGGACAGGGTTTCGGCTAACTATGGCTACACCTTC.

The CDR3 loop reads CSARDTGTDTQYF. CDR3 nucleotides: TGCAGTGCTAGAGATACGGGGACCGATACGCAGTATTTT. The V gene is TRBV20-1, the J gene TRBJ2-3, with D perhaps being TRBD1 or TRBD2 (5 bases each). CDR3 size: 13 residues. Trimming took off 0 bases at V and 6 bases at J, with 10 bases between the two ends. Germline V CDR1 and CDR2: DFQATT, SNEGSKA (reference sequence).

The sample holds many counts of this clonotype. This chain connects TRBV6-6 to TRBJ1-2; D gene unclear. Germline V CDR1 and CDR2: MNHNY, SVGAGI (reference sequence). There are 16 residues in the CDR3. The V end was cut by 6 bases, the J end by 4 bases, with 21 bases between. The CDR3 protein is CASSGPLPDYPYGYTF. The DNA for the CDR3 is TGTGCCAGCAGCGGACCCTTACCAGATTACCCCTATGGCTACACCTTC.

This chain joins TRBV15 and TRBJ2-7, with TRBD1 as a possible D gene (6 bases). V was trimmed by 1 base and J by 7 bases, leaving 23 bases between them. Germline-derived CDR1 and CDR2 are LNHNV and YYDKDF (reference sequence). The CDR3 totals 17 residues. In DNA, the CDR3 is TGTGCCACCAGCAGAGCTATCTCGGGACATCAATACAATGAGCAGTACTTC. This encodes CATSRAISGHQYNEQYF.

About this clonotype itself: This clone may be a read error of a much larger clone one base away. The J gene is TRBJ1-3, the V gene TRBV20-1; TRBD1 agrees at 8 bases. The germline CDR1 and CDR2 sequences are DFQATT and SNEGSKA (reference sequence). J gave up 3 bases and V 4 bases, and 5 bases lay outside the gene matches. The CDR3 covers 14 residues. The CDR3 here is CSAKTGVDGNTIYF. In nucleotides, the CDR3 is TGCAGTGCTAAGACAGGGGTGGATGGAAACACCATATATTTT.

Comment on this clonotype: A read error may explain this, as a much larger clone is one base away. DNA of the CDR3: TGCAGCGTTGAAGATCGGCGGGAGGCTGATGAGCAGTACTTC. Protein product: CSVEDRREADEQYF. The V gene is TRBV29-1, the J gene TRBJ2-7; 8 bases line up with TRBD2. Germline CDR1 reads SQVTM; CDR2 reads ANQGSEA. This CDR3 spans 14 amino acids. V lost 0 bases and J lost 7; bases outside the gene matches: 8.

Regarding this clonotype: At one end the junction does not follow the germline gene, possibly because of a read error. The genes are TRBV7-7 and TRBJ2-7; D might be TRBD1 or TRBD2, each matching 5 bases. CDR1 and CDR2 (germline): SSHAT, FNYEAQ (reference sequence). This CDR3 is built from 14 residues. CDR3 residues: CASSLHRDHNEQYF. CDR3 nucleotides: TGTGCTAGCAGCTTACATAGGGACCACAATGAGCAGTACTTC.

The chain joins TRBV29-1 to TRBJ1-1; TRBD1 matches at 8 bases. Trimming cost V 8 bases and J 7 bases; bases outside gene matches: 12. The CDR3 loop spans 13 amino acids. The germline gives CDR1 SQVTM, CDR2 ANQGSEA. The DNA for the CDR3 is TGCAGCTCAGGCCGGGACAGGACTTTTGAAGCTTTCTTT. It codes for CSSGRDRTFEAFF.

The chain combines TRBV10-3 with TRBJ2-1; a possible D gene is TRBD2 (6 bases). Trimming stripped 7 bases from V and 6 bases from J, with 16 bases between. From germline, CDR1 is ENHRY and CDR2 SYGVKD. The CDR3 sequence is 14 residues long. The CDR3 here is CAITKGTGSNEQFF. The CDR3 DNA sequence: TGTGCCATCACAAAGGGCACCGGGAGCAATGAGCAGTTCTTC.

Turning to this clonotype: The CDR3 does not end in the conserved phenylalanine or tryptophan, so this is likely a read error. The DNA is omitted, as the CDR3 cannot be located on it reliably, and the CDR3 follows TCRdb's listing. The gene calls are TRBV20-1 and TRBJ1-4. Germline CDR1 reads DFQATT; CDR2 reads SNEGSKA (reference sequence). The CDR3 contains 8 residues when both ends are counted. This CDR3 reads CSAREMVI.

J is TRBJ2-5 and V is TRBV7-2; TRBD2 is a possible D gene (6 bases). Germline lookup yields CDR1 SGHTA and CDR2 FQGNSA. The germline V and J ends were trimmed by 5 bases and 1 base, with 14 bases remaining between them. The CDR3 is made up of 15 amino acids. The CDR3 DNA reads TGTGCCAGCAGCCGATCTGTGGGAGGCCAAGAGACCCAGTACTTC. Amino acid sequence: CASSRSVGGQETQYF.

This clonotype was seen repeatedly, ten times or more. DNA for the CDR3: TGTGCCAGCAGCTTAACAGCGGCGAACACCGGGGAGCTGTTTTTT. Encoded protein: CASSLTAANTGELFF. The gene calls are TRBV7-9 and TRBJ2-2, with D possibly being TRBD2 (5 bases). The CDR3 extends over 15 amino acids. Germline CDR1 reads SEHNR; CDR2 reads FQNEAQ (reference sequence). V was clipped by 2 bases and J by 0 bases, with 7 bases between them.

In its sample, this clonotype was seen once. The V call is TRBV15, the J call TRBJ2-7, with D perhaps matching TRBD1 or TRBD2 (5 bases each). Germline V gene lookup returns CDR1 LNHNV and CDR2 YYDKDF (reference sequence). This CDR3 contains 15 residues. V was trimmed by 3 bases and J by 2 bases, leaving 14 bases between them. The CDR3 sequence is CATSSISGATYEQYF. CDR3 DNA: TGTGCCACCAGCAGTATCTCCGGGGCGACCTACGAGCAGTACTTC.

This chain links TRBV2 with TRBJ2-1, with D tentatively TRBD2 (5 bases). Trimming cost V 3 bases and J 3 bases, with 15 bases left between them. Germline assignment: CDR1 SNHLY and CDR2 FYNNEI. The CDR3 runs 16 residues. The CDR3: CASSDSGREGYNEQFF. The CDR3 DNA sequence: TGTGCCAGCAGTGACAGCGGCCGAGAAGGCTACAATGAGCAGTTCTTC.

Ten or more counts support this clonotype. The genes are TRBV9 and TRBJ1-1, with 7 nucleotides matching TRBD1. CDR3 length: 12 amino acids. Germline V gene data show CDR1 as SGDLS and CDR2 as YYNGEE. Germline trimming cut 4 bases from V and 7 bases from J; bases unmatched to any gene: 4. CDR3 region: CASSPRTGEAFF. CDR3 nucleotide sequence: TGTGCCAGCAGCCCCCGGACAGGTGAAGCTTTCTTT.

This clonotype appeared many times. V gene TRBV7-9 combines with J gene TRBJ1-1; D is undetermined. The CDR3 spans 12 residues. The V gene's germline CDR1 is SEHNR and CDR2 FQNEAQ (reference sequence). V lost 7 bases to trimming and J lost 7 bases, with 13 bases between them. This CDR3 reads CASTNEPSEAFF. CDR3 DNA sequence: TGTGCCAGCACGAATGAGCCCAGTGAAGCTTTCTTT.

This clonotype was observed at least ten times. The chain is built from TRBV4-1 and TRBJ2-5; D unresolved. CDR3 length: 15 amino acids. Trimming removed 1 base from V and 4 bases from J, with 13 bases in between. CDR1 is MGHRA, CDR2 YSYEKL, per germline. CDR3 coding DNA: TGCGCCAGCAGCCAAGGCCTAGGTCGGGTAGAGACCCAGTACTTC. Amino acid sequence: CASSQGLGRVETQYF.

This clonotype has ten or more counts. The gene calls are TRBV6-1 and TRBJ2-5, with D possibly TRBD1 on 5 matching bases. CDR3 size: 13 residues. CDR1 and CDR2 (germline): MNHNS, SASEGT. V was shortened by 4 bases and J by 4 bases, with 10 bases between the two germline ends. This CDR3 reads CASSGQPGETQYF. The CDR3 nucleotides read TGTGCCAGCAGTGGACAGCCGGGAGAGACCCAGTACTTC.

Concerning this clonotype itself: Compared with germline, one end of the junction differs, possibly owing to a read error. The V and J genes are TRBV6-6 and TRBJ1-5; tentatively, D is TRBD1 (5 bases). CDR1 is MNHNY and CDR2 is SVGAGI in the germline V gene (reference sequence). The CDR3 has 16 amino acids. In nucleotides, the CDR3 is TGTGCCGGCAGTGAAGAAGGGGCAGCCTACCCCAAAGCCCAGCATTTT. Its translation is CAGSEEGAAYPKAQHF.

Notes on this clonotype: The junction departs from the called germline gene at one end, perhaps through a read error. The genes are TRBV11-3 and TRBJ1-3; the D is unclear. CDR1 is SGHNT and CDR2 is YENEEA in the germline V gene. This CDR3 region has 18 residues. CDR3: CASSLDGLLSSSGNTIYF. In nucleotides, the CDR3 is TGTGCCAGCAGCCTAGACGGATTGCTCTCGAGCTCTGGAAACACCATATATTTT.

This rearrangement joins TRBV5-1 to TRBJ2-5; the D call may be TRBD1 or TRBD2 (5 bases each). The CDR3 totals 14 residues. Germline V lookup: CDR1 SGHRS, CDR2 YFSETQ. V was cut by 0 bases and J by 11 bases, with 17 bases left in between. DNA of the CDR3: TGCGCCAGCAGCTTGGCCGGTAGGGGAGATACGCAGTACTTC. Translation gives CASSLAGRGDTQYF.